The 13 T cell receptor beta chains given below trace back to one sample, sequenced in a study of blood T cell repertoires in COVID-19. Generated by immunoSEQ multiplex PCR, the TCRdb table keeps only in-frame clones and is missing some. Counted here are roughly 500,000 clones, roughly 90% occurring once; the ten biggest clones make up 1.8%. Sequencing was performed on PBMCs or T cells enriched from blood (not recorded which). The receptors derive from a woman in her thirties or forties who had recovered from COVID-19.

This sequence joins TRBV10-1 and TRBJ1-1; D perhaps matches TRBD1 (6 bases). This CDR3 is built from 13 residues. V was pared by 2 bases and J by 3 bases, with 7 bases between. Germline V gene data show CDR1 as WNHNN and CDR2 as SYGVQD (reference sequence). CDR3 DNA sequence: TGCGCCAGCAGTGAGGCAGGGGACACTGAAGCTTTCTTT. Translated: CASSEAGDTEAFF.

This chain joins TRBV19 and TRBJ1-5, with 7 bases aligning to TRBD1. The germline V gene has CDR1 LNHDA and CDR2 SQIVND (reference sequence). The CDR3 has 16 amino acids. V dropped 6 bases and J dropped 0; count of bases not matched to a gene: 8. In DNA form, the CDR3 reads TGTGCCAGTAGGGAAGGGGGCTGGTCTAGCAATCAGCCCCAGCATTTT. It is translated as CASREGGWSSNQPQHF.

This chain connects TRBV5-1 to TRBJ1-2, with D perhaps matching TRBD1 (5 bases). Trimming removed 3 bases from V and 2 bases from J, with 17 bases in between. There are 16 residues in the CDR3. From germline, CDR1 is SGHRS and CDR2 YFSETQ. The CDR3 sequence: CASSSTEGSKNYGYTF. The DNA of the CDR3 is TGCGCCAGCAGCTCAACGGAGGGGTCAAAGAACTATGGCTACACCTTC.

The chain links TRBV19 to TRBJ2-7, with 11 bases aligning to TRBD1. J gave up 3 bases and V 10 bases, and 14 bases lay outside the gene matches. The CDR3 contains 16 residues. The germline gives CDR1 LNHDA, CDR2 SQIVND (reference sequence). CDR3 in amino acids: CATTRFGGQGVYEQYF. CDR3 in DNA: TGTGCCACCACCCGGTTTGGGGGACAGGGGGTCTACGAGCAGTACTTC.

The rearrangement uses TRBV4-3 and TRBJ2-1; weak D call: TRBD2 (5 bases). The germline V and J ends were trimmed by 4 bases and 0 bases, with 13 bases remaining between them. Germline V gene data show CDR1 as LGHNA and CDR2 as YSLEER. The CDR3 length is 16 residues. CDR3 in DNA: TGCGCCAGCAGCCCAAGGCACGACTACTCCTACAATGAGCAGTTCTTC. It codes for CASSPRHDYSYNEQFF.

The chain combines TRBV11-3 with TRBJ2-7, with TRBD1 matching over 9 bases. The CDR3 sequence is 20 residues long. Germline V lookup: CDR1 SGHNT, CDR2 YENEEA. V was pared by 5 bases and J by 3 bases, with 23 bases of the junction left unmatched. For the CDR3, the DNA is TGTGCCAGCAGCCCGAATAGGGGACAGGGATTGCAGCGGGGAATCTACGAGCAGTACTTC. As protein: CASSPNRGQGLQRGIYEQYF.

This chain links TRBV7-9 with TRBJ1-2; D gene ambiguous. The V and J ends lost 5 bases and 6 bases respectively, with 13 bases between them. Germline CDR1 is SEHNR and CDR2 is FQNEAQ (reference sequence). There are 13 residues in the CDR3. The CDR3 region has the DNA TGTGCCAGCAGCCACCAGAGCGAGAATGGCTACACCTTC. It translates to CASSHQSENGYTF.

CDR3 sequence: CASSVQGIEAFF. DNA of the CDR3: TGTGCCAGTAGTGTCCAGGGTATTGAAGCTTTCTTT. The genes are TRBV19 and TRBJ1-1, with D perhaps matching TRBD1 (5 bases). Trimming pared 5 bases from V and 7 bases from J, leaving 11 bases between. The germline V gene has CDR1 LNHDA and CDR2 SQIVND (reference sequence). The CDR3 is 12 amino acids.

V is TRBV24-1 and J is TRBJ1-1; D remains ambiguous. V was clipped by 12 bases and J by 6 bases, with 19 bases between them. This CDR3 is 13 amino acids long. Germline loops: CDR1 KGHDR, CDR2 SFDVKD. The CDR3 here is CAVSRIGFAEAFF. The CDR3 bases are TGTGCCGTGTCGAGGATCGGGTTCGCTGAAGCTTTCTTT.

CDR3 coding DNA: TGTGCCAGCAGCGTAAGCCCCAGCGGGAACCACGAGCAGTACTTC. As protein: CASSVSPSGNHEQYF. The chain employs TRBV9 and TRBJ2-7; 7 bases are a match to TRBD2. CDR3 length equals 15 residues. V gave up 1 base and J gave up 5 bases; unmatched junction bases: 9. The germline CDR1 and CDR2 sequences are SGDLS and YYNGEE.

This clone was recorded once. This chain links TRBV5-8 with TRBJ1-1; TRBD1 agrees at 8 bases. This CDR3 contains 13 residues. V shed 0 bases, J shed 10 bases, and the junction held 5 bases outside the gene matches. Germline lookup yields CDR1 SGHTS and CDR2 YDEGEE. In DNA form, the CDR3 reads TGTGCCAGCAGCTTGGAAACCGACAGGGGAGCTTTCTTT. Translating it yields CASSLETDRGAFF.

V and J are TRBV24-1 and TRBJ2-3; 8 bases match TRBD2. CDR1 KGHDR and CDR2 SFDVKD come from the germline V gene. V was pared by 9 bases and J by 3 bases, with 10 bases of the junction left unmatched. The CDR3 is 15 residues long. DNA for the CDR3: TGTGCCACCGGTGGGTCCAGCGGGAGTACAGATACGCAGTATTTT. Translation: CATGGSSGSTDTQYF.

J is TRBJ2-1 and V is TRBV24-1, with 9 nucleotides matching TRBD2. The CDR3 spans 13 residues. CDR1 and CDR2 from the germline V gene are KGHDR and SFDVKD. Trimming cost V 5 bases and J 9 bases; bases outside gene matches: 4. In DNA form, the CDR3 reads TGTGCCACCAGTGCGGAACTAGCGGGTGAGCAGTTCTTC. It specifies CATSAELAGEQFF.